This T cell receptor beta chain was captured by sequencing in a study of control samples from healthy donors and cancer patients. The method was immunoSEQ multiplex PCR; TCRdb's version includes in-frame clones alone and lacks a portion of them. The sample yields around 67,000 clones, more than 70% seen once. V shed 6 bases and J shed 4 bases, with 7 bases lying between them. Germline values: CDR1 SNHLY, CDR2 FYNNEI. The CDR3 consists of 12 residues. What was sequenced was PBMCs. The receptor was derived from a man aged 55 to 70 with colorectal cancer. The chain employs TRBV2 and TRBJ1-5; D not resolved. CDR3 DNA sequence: TGTGCCAGCAGATTCAGGAATCAGCCCCAGCATTTT. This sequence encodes CASRFRNQPQHF.